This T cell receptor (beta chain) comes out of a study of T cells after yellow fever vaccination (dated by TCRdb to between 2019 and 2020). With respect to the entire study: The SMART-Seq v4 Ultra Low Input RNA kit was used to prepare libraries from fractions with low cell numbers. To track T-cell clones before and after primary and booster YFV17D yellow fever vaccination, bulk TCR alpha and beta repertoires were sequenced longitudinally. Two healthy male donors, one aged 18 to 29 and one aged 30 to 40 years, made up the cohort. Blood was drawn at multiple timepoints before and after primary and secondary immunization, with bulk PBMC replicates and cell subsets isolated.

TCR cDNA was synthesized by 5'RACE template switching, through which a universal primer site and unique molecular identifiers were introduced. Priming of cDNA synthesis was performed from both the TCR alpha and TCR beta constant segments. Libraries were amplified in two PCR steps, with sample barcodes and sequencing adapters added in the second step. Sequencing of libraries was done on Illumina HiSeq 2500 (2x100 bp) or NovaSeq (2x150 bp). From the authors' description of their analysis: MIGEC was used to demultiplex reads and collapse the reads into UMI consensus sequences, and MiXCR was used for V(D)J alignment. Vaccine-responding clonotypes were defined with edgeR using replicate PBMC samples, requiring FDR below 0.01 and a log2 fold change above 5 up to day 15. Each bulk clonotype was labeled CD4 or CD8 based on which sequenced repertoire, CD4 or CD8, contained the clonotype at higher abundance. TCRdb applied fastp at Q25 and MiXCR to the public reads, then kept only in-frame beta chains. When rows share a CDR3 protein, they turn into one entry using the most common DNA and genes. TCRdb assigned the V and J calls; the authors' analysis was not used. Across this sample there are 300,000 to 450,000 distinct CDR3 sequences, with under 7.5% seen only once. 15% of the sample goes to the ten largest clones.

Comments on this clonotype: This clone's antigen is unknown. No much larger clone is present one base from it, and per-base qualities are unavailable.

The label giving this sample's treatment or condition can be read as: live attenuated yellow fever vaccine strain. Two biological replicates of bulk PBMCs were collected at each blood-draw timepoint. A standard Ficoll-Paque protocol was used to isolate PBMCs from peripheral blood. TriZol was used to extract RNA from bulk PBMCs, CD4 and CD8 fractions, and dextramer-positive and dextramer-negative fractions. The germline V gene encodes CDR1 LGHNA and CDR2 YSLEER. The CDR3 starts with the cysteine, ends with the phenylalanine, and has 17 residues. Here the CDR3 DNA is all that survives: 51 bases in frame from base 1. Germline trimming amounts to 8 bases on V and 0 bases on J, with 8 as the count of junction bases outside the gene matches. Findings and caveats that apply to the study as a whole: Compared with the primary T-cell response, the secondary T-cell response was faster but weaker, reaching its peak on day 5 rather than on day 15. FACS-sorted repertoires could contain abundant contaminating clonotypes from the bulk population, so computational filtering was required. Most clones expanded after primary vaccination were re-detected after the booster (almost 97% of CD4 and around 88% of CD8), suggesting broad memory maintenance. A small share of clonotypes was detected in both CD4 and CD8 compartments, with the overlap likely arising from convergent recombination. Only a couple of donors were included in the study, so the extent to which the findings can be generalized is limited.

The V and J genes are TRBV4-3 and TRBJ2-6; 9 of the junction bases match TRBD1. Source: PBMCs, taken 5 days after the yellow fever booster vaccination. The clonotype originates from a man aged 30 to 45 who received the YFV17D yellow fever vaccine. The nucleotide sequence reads TGCGCCAGCGCCCCGGGACAGGGAAGCTCTGGGGCCAACGTCCTGACTTTC. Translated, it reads CASAPGQGSSGANVLTF.